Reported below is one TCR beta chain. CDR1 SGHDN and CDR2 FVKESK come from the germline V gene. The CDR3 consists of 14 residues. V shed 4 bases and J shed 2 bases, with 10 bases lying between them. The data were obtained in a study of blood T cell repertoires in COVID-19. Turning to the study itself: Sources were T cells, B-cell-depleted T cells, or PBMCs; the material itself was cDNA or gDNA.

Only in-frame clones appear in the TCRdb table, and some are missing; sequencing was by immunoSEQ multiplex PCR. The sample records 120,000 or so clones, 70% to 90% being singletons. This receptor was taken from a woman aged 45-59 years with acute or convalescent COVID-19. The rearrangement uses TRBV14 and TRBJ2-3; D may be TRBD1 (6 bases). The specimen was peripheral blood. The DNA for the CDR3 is TGTGCCAGCAGCCTGGACAGCTCCACAGATACGCAGTATTTT. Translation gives CASSLDSSTDTQYF. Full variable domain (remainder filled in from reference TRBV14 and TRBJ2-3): EAGVTQFPSHSVIEKGQTVTLRCDPISGHDNLYWYRRVMGKEIKFLLHFVKESKQDESGMPNNRFLAERTGGTYSTLKVQPAELEDSGVYFCASSLDSSTDTQYFGPGTRLTVL.